Detailed here is one T cell receptor beta chain. This record comes from a study of shared clonotypes between healthy human individuals. Germline V gene data show CDR1 as KGHSH and CDR2 as LQKENI. The CDR3 loop spans 16 amino acids. The germline V and J ends were trimmed by 0 bases and 0 bases, with 9 bases remaining between them. Repertoires were generated with immunoSEQ multiplex PCR, while TCRdb's copy carries only in-frame clones and drops some. The profile shows about 770,000 clones, 72% of them singletons. This TCR was sampled from a young woman in good health. The rearrangement uses TRBV18 and TRBJ2-1; weak D call: TRBD2 (5 bases). The sequenced sample was memory CD4+ T cells sorted from blood. Subset indicated: CD45RA-negative fraction. The CDR3 sequence: CASSPPKTTSYNEQFF. CDR3 in DNA: TGTGCCAGCTCACCACCAAAGACTACCTCCTACAATGAGCAGTTCTTC.